This T cell receptor beta chain was documented in a study of blood T cell repertoires in COVID-19. Study as a whole: Sites in the United States, Italy and Spain provided acute and convalescent COVID-19 samples.

Germline values: CDR1 MDHEN, CDR2 SYDVKM. Trimming took off 6 bases at V and 6 bases at J, with 17 bases between the two ends. This CDR3 is built from 14 residues. Libraries were prepared by immunoSEQ multiplex PCR; TCRdb keeps only in-frame clonotypes and omits some of them. The sample has approximately 150,000 clones; over 80% are singletons. The TCR comes from a man aged 55 to 70 with active or convalescent COVID-19. The rearrangement links TRBV28 to TRBJ1-1; D is unresolved. The sequencing input was peripheral blood. Written as DNA, the CDR3 is TGTGCCAGCAGCCGAGGAGGGAAGCTGGCTGAAGCTTTCTTT. This encodes CASSRGGKLAEAFF.